Listed here are 9 T cell receptor beta chains from one sample, sequenced in a study of shared clonotypes between healthy human individuals. The naive CD8 subset, CD45RO-negative cells positively selected for CCR7, excluded terminally differentiated effector memory CD45RA+ cells. Method: immunoSEQ multiplex PCR; TCRdb's copy keeps in-frame clones and lacks some. The sample contains fewer than 850,000 clones, about 96% of which appear only once. The sample comprised naive CD8+ T cells sorted from blood. All receptors come from a man aged 25-45 years in good health.

The CDR3 spells CASRTAAGTSALYEQYF. CDR3 in DNA: TGTGCCAGCAGAACGGCAGCCGGGACTAGCGCCCTATACGAGCAGTACTTC. The rearrangement joins TRBV27 to TRBJ2-7; 10 bases agree with TRBD2. Germline assignment: CDR1 MNHEY and CDR2 SMNVEV (reference sequence). The V gene end was trimmed by 6 bases and the J gene end by 4 bases; junction bases not matched to a gene: 15. CDR3 size: 17 residues.

This rearrangement joins TRBV14 to TRBJ2-7; TRBD1 matches 9 bases. V dropped 4 bases and J dropped 2; count of bases not matched to a gene: 6. CDR3 length equals 15 residues. Germline V gene data show CDR1 as SGHDN and CDR2 as FVKESK. This CDR3 is CASSPRDRDTYEQYF. CDR3 nucleotides: TGTGCCAGCAGCCCGAGGGACAGGGACACCTACGAGCAGTACTTC.

The chain recombines TRBV9 with TRBJ2-1; possible D gene TRBD1, 7 bases. V was cut by 3 bases and J by 12 bases, with 19 bases left in between. Germline lookup yields CDR1 SGDLS and CDR2 YYNGEE. The CDR3 is 14 residues long. The CDR3 region has the DNA TGTGCCAGCAGCGCCGGAGGGGGGACAGAGGGGCAGTTCTTC. Translation gives CASSAGGGTEGQFF.

This chain connects TRBV27 to TRBJ2-2; TRBD2 matches at 8 bases. The CDR3 totals 16 residues. CDR1 is MNHEY and CDR2 is SMNVEV in the germline V gene (reference sequence). V gave up 4 bases and J gave up 4 bases; unmatched junction bases: 8. CDR3 residues: CASSYVGRAGTGELFF. CDR3 sequence (DNA): TGTGCCAGCAGTTATGTCGGGAGGGCGGGCACCGGGGAGCTGTTTTTT.

A word on this clone: This specimen includes other DNA sequences encoding the same CDR3. The chain carries TRBV27 and TRBJ2-2, with D hard to call. Trimming took off 2 bases at V and 1 base at J, with 5 bases between the two ends. Per germline, CDR1 MNHEY and CDR2 SMNVEV (reference sequence). This CDR3 is 14 amino acids long. The CDR3 loop reads CASSLGLNTGELFF. The CDR3 DNA is TGTGCCAGCAGTTTAGGGCTGAACACCGGGGAGCTGTTTTTT.

V is TRBV18 and J is TRBJ2-7; D is possibly TRBD1 (6 bases). The CDR3 has 16 amino acids. CDR1 and CDR2 (germline): KGHSH, LQKENI. Trimming took 3 bases from V and 3 from J, leaving 18 bases between them. DNA for the CDR3: TGTGCCAGCTCACCTCGTTTTGGGGACAAAAACTACGAGCAGTACTTC. It translates to CASSPRFGDKNYEQYF.

In its sample, this clone was seen once. This rearrangement joins TRBV6-6 to TRBJ1-4; 8 nucleotides agree with TRBD1. CDR3 length: 13 amino acids. J lost 8 bases, V lost 8 bases, and 7 bases had no gene match. Germline lookup yields CDR1 MNHNY and CDR2 SVGAGI (reference sequence). The CDR3 DNA reads TGTGCCAGCCGTACAGGGGGGAGGGAAAAACTGTTTTTT. Translating gives CASRTGGREKLFF.

The chain carries TRBV6-6 and TRBJ2-1; 7 bases fit TRBD2. Germline V gene lookup returns CDR1 MNHNY and CDR2 SVGAGI (reference sequence). J lost 0 bases, V lost 9 bases, and 2 bases had no gene match. CDR3 size: 13 residues. The CDR3 nucleotides read TGTGCCAGTTGCGGGAGCTCCTACAATGAGCAGTTCTTC. The encoded protein is CASCGSSYNEQFF.

V and J are TRBV27 and TRBJ2-7, with a possible D match to TRBD2 (5 bases). V was cut by 6 bases and J by 6 bases, with 12 bases left in between. CDR3 length: 12 residues. In germline, CDR1 is MNHEY, CDR2 SMNVEV (reference sequence). As DNA, the CDR3 is TGTGCCAGCAGGGGAGAATTGGGCGAGCAGTACTTC. Encoded protein: CASRGELGEQYF.